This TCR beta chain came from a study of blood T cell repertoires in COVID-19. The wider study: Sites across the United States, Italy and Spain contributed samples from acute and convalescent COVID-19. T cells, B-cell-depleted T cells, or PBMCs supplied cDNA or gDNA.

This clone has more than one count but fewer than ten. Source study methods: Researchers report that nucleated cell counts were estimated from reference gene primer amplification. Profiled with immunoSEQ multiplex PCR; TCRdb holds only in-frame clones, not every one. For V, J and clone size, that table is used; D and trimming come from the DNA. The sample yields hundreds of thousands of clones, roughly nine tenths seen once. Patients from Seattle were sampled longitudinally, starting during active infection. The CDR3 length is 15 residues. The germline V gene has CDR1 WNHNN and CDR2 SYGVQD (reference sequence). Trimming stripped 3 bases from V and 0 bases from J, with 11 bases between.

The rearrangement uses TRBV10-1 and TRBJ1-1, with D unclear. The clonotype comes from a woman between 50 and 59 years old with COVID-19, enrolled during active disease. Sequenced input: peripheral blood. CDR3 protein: CASSDEAGLNTEAFF. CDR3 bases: TGCGCCAGCAGTGATGAGGCCGGCCTGAACACTGAAGCTTTCTTT.